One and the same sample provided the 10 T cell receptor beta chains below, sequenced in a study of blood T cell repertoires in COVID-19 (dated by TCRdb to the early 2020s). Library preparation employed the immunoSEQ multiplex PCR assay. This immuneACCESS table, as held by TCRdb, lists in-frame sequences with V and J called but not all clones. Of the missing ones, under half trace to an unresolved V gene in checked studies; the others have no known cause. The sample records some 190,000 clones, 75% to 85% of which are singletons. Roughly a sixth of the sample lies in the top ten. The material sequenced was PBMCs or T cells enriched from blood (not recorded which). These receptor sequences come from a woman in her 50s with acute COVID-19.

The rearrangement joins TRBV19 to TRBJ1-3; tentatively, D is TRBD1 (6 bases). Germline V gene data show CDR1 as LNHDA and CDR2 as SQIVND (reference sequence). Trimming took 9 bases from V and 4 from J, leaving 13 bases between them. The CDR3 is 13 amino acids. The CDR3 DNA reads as TGTGCCAGCCTAACAGGGTCCGGAAACACCATATATTTT. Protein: CASLTGSGNTIYF.

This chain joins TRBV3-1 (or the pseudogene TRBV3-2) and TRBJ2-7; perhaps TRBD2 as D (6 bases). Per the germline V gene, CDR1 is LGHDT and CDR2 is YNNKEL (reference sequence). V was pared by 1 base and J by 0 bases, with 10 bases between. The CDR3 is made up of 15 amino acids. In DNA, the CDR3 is TGTGCCAGCAGCCAAGCCGGGGGAAGCTCCTACGAGCAGTACGTC. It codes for CASSQAGGSSYEQYV.

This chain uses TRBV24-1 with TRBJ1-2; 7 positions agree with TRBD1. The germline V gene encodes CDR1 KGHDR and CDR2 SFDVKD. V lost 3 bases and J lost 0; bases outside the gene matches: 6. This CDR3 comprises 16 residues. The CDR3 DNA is TGTGCCACCAGTGATCCGGGACAGTCAGCTAACTATGGCTACACCTTC. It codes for CATSDPGQSANYGYTF.

The CDR3 protein is CASSSSKRLAATDTQYF. CDR3 DNA: TGTGCCAGCAGCTCGTCCAAGAGGCTAGCGGCCACAGATACGCAGTATTTT. The rearrangement links TRBV7-9 to TRBJ2-3; 7 bases are a match to TRBD2. Germline CDR1 SEHNR, CDR2 FQNEAQ (reference sequence). Trimming cost V 4 bases and J 2 bases; bases outside gene matches: 12. This CDR3 has 17 residues.

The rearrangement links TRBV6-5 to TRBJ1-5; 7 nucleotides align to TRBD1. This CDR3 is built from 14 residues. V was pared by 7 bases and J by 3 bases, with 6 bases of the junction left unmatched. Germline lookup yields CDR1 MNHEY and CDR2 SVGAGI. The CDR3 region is CASKRDSSNQPQHF. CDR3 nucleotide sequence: TGTGCCAGCAAAAGGGACAGCTCCAATCAGCCCCAGCATTTT.

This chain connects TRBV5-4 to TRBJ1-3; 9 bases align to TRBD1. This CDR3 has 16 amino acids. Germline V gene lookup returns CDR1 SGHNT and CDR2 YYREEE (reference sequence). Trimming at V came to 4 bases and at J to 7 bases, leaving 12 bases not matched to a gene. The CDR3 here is CASSPPGQGFGNTIYF. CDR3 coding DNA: TGTGCCAGCAGCCCCCCGGGACAGGGATTTGGGAACACCATATATTTT.

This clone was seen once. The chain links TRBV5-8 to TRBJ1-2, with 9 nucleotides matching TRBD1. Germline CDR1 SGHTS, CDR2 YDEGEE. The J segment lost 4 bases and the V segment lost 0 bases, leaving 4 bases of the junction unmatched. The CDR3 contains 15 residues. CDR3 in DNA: TGTGCCAGCAGCTTGGAGGGACAGGGACCCTATGGCTACACCTTC. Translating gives CASSLEGQGPYGYTF.

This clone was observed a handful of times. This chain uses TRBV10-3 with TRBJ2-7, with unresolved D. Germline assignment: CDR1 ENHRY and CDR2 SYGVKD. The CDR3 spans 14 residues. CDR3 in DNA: TGTGCCATCGGTGATAGCCGGAGCTCCTACGAGCAGTACGTC. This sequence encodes CAIGDSRSSYEQYV.

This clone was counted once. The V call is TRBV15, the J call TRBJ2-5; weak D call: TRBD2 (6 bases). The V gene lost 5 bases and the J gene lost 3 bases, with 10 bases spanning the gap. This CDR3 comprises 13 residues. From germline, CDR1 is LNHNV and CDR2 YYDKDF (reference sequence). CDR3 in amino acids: CATSRGLKETQYF. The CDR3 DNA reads TGTGCCACCAGCCGGGGACTTAAAGAGACCCAGTACTTC.

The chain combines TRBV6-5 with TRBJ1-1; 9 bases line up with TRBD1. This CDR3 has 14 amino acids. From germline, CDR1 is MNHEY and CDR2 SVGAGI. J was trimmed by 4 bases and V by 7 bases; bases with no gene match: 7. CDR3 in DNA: TGTGCCAGCAATATCGACAGGGGGGGCACTGAAGCTTTCTTT. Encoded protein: CASNIDRGGTEAFF.